This is a list of T cell receptor beta chains from one sample in a study of technical replicates of blood from four donors. Some clones are missing from TCRdb's copy, which holds only in-frame ones; the method was immunoSEQ multiplex PCR. The table lists tens of thousands of clones, around 94% of them singletons. The material sequenced was T cells isolated from PBMCs. The receptor set was obtained from a human donor in good health. CDR3s include the opening cysteine and the closing phenylalanine or tryptophan.

v_gene	j_gene	CDR3aa
TRBV27	TRBJ2-3	CASGNSGGAVSDTQYF
TRBV2	TRBJ2-2	CASSPSGVNTGELFF
TRBV6-5	TRBJ2-7	CASSLRDFSYEQYF
TRBV6-5	TRBJ1-5	CASSYGTGRNQPQHF
TRBV27	TRBJ2-1	CASSTLAWQTYNEQFF
TRBV19	TRBJ2-7	CARLGISGYEQYF
TRBV4-1	TRBJ2-1	CASSPLTTTGNEQFF
TRBV6-5	TRBJ1-5	CASSYSLQPSNQPQHF
TRBV6-5	TRBJ1-1	CASSHDGGKAFF
TRBV29-1	TRBJ1-2	CSASDRQNYGYTF
TRBV29-1	TRBJ2-7	CSGFSGQQYF
TRBV19	TRBJ2-2	CASYLSSRTNTGELFF
TRBV30	TRBJ2-1	CSGGVGSYNEQFF
TRBV5-1	TRBJ2-5	CASSLVAETQYF
TRBV7-9	TRBJ2-7	CASRGRRARYEQYF
TRBV19	TRBJ1-5	CASTLQGDQPQHF
TRBV28	TRBJ1-1	CASSFGPNTEAFF
TRBV28	TRBJ2-2	CASRLPTGELFF
TRBV4-2	TRBJ1-5	CASSQDPRGLQPQHF
TRBV7-7	TRBJ2-1	CASSASLAGGYNEQFF
TRBV6-1	TRBJ2-7	CASSEIAGETYEQYF
TRBV29-1	TRBJ2-3	CSVVGGSTDTQYF
TRBV2	TRBJ1-5	CASRSGALGQPQHF
TRBV4-2	TRBJ1-2	CASSQEGRGGGYTF
TRBV10-2	TRBJ2-5	CASSESLIGLSGYQETQYF
TRBV5-1	TRBJ2-3	CASRATGSADTQYF
TRBV6-1	TRBJ2-1	CASSRVGVTYNEQFF
TRBV19	TRBJ1-1	CASSIMKGVNTEAFF
TRBV9	TRBJ2-1	CASSVGPADNEQFF
TRBV9	TRBJ2-3	CASSAGDYTDTQYF
TRBV7-9	TRBJ2-5	CASSDSGGSETQYF